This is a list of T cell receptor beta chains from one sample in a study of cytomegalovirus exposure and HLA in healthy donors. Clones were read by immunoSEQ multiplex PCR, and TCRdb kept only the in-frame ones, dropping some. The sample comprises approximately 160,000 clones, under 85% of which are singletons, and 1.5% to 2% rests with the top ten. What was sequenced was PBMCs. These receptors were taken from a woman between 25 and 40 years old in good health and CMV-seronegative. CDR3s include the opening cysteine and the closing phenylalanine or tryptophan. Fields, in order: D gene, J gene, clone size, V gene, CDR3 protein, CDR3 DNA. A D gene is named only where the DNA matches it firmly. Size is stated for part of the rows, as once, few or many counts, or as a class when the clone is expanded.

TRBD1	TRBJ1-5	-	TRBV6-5	CASSSDRGEDQPQHF	TGTGCCAGCAGTTCGGACAGGGGGGAGGATCAGCCCCAGCATTTT
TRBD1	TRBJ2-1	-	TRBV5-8	CASKTTGSSYNEQFF	TGTGCCAGCAAGACGACAGGGAGCTCCTACAATGAGCAGTTCTTC
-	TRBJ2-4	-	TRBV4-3	CASSHLGGTKNIQYF	TGCGCCAGCAGCCACCTCGGGGGTACCAAAAACATTCAGTACTTC
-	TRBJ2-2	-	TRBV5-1	CASSPGHLRNTGELFF	TGCGCCAGCAGCCCAGGACACCTTCGAAACACCGGGGAGCTGTTTTTT
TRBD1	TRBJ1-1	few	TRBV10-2	CASSPLDRGPEAFF	TGCGCCAGCAGCCCCCTGGACAGGGGGCCTGAAGCTTTCTTT
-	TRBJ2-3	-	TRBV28	CASSHGTLEPDTQYF	TGTGCCAGCAGTCACGGGACTCTCGAGCCAGATACGCAGTATTTT
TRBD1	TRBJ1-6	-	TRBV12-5	CASGLDRGGPDVPLHF	TGTGCTAGTGGTTTGGACAGGGGAGGCCCAGACGTCCCCCTCCACTTT
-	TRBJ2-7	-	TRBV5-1	CASNLQQGYEQYF	TGCGCCAGCAACCTACAACAGGGCTACGAGCAGTACTTC
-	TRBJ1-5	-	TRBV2	CASSEWGRRDQPQHF	TGTGCCAGCAGTGAATGGGGGCGGCGAGATCAGCCCCAGCATTTT
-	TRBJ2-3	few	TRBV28	CASSRLGIGGTDTQYF	TGTGCCAGCAGTCGACTGGGAATCGGGGGCACAGATACGCAGTATTTT
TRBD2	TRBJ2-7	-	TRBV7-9	CASRPLAETFYEQYF	TGTGCCAGCAGGCCACTAGCGGAGACCTTCTACGAGCAGTACTTC
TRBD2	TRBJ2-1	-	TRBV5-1	CASSLVAGGSYNEQFF	TGCGCCAGCAGCTTGGTAGCGGGAGGGTCCTACAATGAGCAGTTCTTC
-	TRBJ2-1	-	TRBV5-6	CASSFLRGNEQFF	TGTGCCAGCAGCTTCTTGCGGGGCAATGAGCAGTTCTTC
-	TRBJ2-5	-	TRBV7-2	CASSPGGLAGRETQYF	TGTGCCAGCAGCCCCGGAGGGCTAGCAGGCCGAGAGACCCAGTACTTC
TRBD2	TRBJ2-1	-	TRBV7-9	CSSSSSGGAYNEQFF	TGTTCCAGCAGCTCTAGCGGGGGGGCCTACAATGAGCAGTTCTTC
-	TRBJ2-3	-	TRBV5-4	CASSLYSITDTQYF	TGTGCCAGCAGCTTGTACTCTATAACAGATACGCAGTATTTT
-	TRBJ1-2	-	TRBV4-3	CASSQATLGGQGYTF	TGCGCCAGCAGCCAAGCGACCCTCGGAGGACAGGGCTACACCTTC
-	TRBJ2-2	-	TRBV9	CASSVGPSGTGELFF	TGTGCCAGCAGCGTAGGACCCTCAGGCACCGGGGAGCTGTTTTTT
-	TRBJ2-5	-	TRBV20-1	CSARALDF	TGCAGTGCTAGGGCCCTAGACTTC
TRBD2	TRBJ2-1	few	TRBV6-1	CASSERTRGRYNEQFF	TGTGCCAGCAGTGAAAGGACTAGGGGCAGGTACAATGAGCAGTTCTTC
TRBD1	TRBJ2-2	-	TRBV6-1	CASSDADRPGLGELFF	TGTGCCAGCAGTGACGCGGACAGGCCCGGGTTAGGGGAGCTGTTTTTT
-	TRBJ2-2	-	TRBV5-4	CASSLQVTGGTGELFF	TGTGCCAGCAGCCTGCAGGTGACAGGAGGTACCGGGGAGCTGTTTTTT
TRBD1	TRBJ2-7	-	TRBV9	CASSTRAQGAHKYEQYF	TGTGCCAGCAGCACAAGGGCCCAGGGGGCGCATAAGTACGAGCAGTACTTC
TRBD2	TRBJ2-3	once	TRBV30	CAWSRGTSGSLTDTQYF	TGTGCCTGGAGTCGCGGGACTAGCGGGAGTCTTACAGATACGCAGTATTTT
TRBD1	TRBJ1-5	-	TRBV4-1	CASSQGQGENGNQPQHF	TGCGCCAGCAGCCAAGGGCAGGGGGAGAACGGCAATCAGCCCCAGCATTTT
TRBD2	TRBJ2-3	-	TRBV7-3	CASSRGLAGGGDTQYF	TGTGCCAGCAGCCGCGGACTAGCGGGAGGGGGAGATACGCAGTATTTT
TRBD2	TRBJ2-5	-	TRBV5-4	CASSKGLAGGPGETQYF	TGTGCCAGCAGCAAAGGACTAGCGGGGGGCCCGGGGGAGACCCAGTACTTC
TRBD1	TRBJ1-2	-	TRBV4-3	CASSQDPGQGAGRYGYTF	TGCGCCAGCAGCCAAGATCCGGGACAGGGGGCAGGGCGGTATGGCTACACCTTC
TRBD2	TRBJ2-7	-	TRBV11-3	CASSLDREGYEQYF	TGTGCCAGCAGCTTAGATCGGGAGGGTTACGAGCAGTACTTC